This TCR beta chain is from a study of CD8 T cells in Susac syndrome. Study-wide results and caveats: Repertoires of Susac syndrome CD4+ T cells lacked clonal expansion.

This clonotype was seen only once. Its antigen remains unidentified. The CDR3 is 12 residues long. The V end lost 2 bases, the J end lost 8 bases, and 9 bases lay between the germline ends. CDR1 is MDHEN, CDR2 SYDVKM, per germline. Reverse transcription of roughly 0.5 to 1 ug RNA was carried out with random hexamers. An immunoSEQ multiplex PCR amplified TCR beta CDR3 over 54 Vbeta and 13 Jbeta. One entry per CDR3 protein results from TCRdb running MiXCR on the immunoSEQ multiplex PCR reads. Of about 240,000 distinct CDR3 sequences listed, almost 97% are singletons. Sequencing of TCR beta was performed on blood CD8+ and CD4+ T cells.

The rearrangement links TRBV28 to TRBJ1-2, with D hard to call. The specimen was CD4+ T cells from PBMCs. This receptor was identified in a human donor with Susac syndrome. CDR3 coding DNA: TGTGCCAGCAGTTTAACAAAAAGGGGCTACACCTTC. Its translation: CASSLTKRGYTF.